Here is one T cell receptor beta chain with its context. What it binds is unknown. This CDR3 contains 16 residues. Generated by immunoSEQ multiplex PCR, the TCRdb table keeps only in-frame clones and is missing some. This sample carries about 95,000 clones, around 88% of them seen once, and the ten largest clones take less than 10%. This sample stems from a study of radiation and T cells in renal cell carcinoma. Study-wide results and caveats: Top tumor clonotypes rose in blood 2 weeks post-radiation, then contracted.

The sample's time point: baseline pretreatment blood. This sample's treatment: 15 Gy SBRT to primary tumor, nephrectomy 4 weeks later. The patient's renal cell carcinoma had clear cell pathology. The TCR was taken from a man between 50 and 59 years old with renal cell carcinoma. The sequences come from blood, collected from a patient whose treatment included radiotherapy and nephrectomy. The rearrangement links TRBV21-1 to TRBJ1-6. TRBV21-1 is listed as a pseudogene. CDR3 protein: CASSKAPGTLNSPLHF. DNA for the CDR3: TGTGCCAGCAGCAAAGCCCCGGGGACCCTTAATTCACCCCTCCACTTT.